These 14 T cell receptor beta chains share one sample of origin, sequenced in a study of T cells in narcolepsy. This table comes from immunoSEQ multiplex PCR, and its TCRdb copy is limited to in-frame clones, with some not included. Of under 30,000 clones listed, around 82% are singletons. Sequenced material: CD45RA- memory CD4+ T cells from PBMCs. These receptors came from a human donor with narcolepsy.

In regard to this clone: The junction departs from germline at one end; a sequencing error may be responsible. The V call is TRBV19, the J call TRBJ2-2; D is possibly TRBD1 or TRBD2 (5 bases each). The CDR3 extends over 15 amino acids. The germline CDR1 and CDR2 sequences are LNHDA and SQIVND (reference sequence). The CDR3 sequence is CASSSRDTEHRGAVF. The CDR3 DNA sequence: TGTGCCAGTAGTTCCAGGGATACGGAACACCGGGGAGCTGTTTTT. Looking up the rest from reference TRBV19 and TRBJ2-2 gives the full variable domain: DGGITQSPKYLFRKEGQNVTLSCEQNLNHDAMYWYRQDPGQGLRLIYYSQIVNDFQKGDIAEGYSVSREKKESFPLTVTSAQKNPTAFYLCASSSRDTEHRGAVFGEGSRLTVL.

The chain carries TRBV2 and TRBJ1-2; D may be TRBD1 (6 bases). The CDR3 length is 13 residues. CDR1 SNHLY and CDR2 FYNNEI come from the germline V gene. Deletions cut 7 bases from V and 2 bases from J, with 11 bases between. As DNA, the CDR3 is TGTGCCAGCAACGTGGACAGCAACTATGGCTACACCTTC. This translates into CASNVDSNYGYTF.

This clone has just a few counts. The V and J genes are TRBV5-6 and TRBJ1-6, with 8 bases aligning to TRBD1. The CDR3 has 15 residues. J lost 7 bases, V lost 1 base, and 4 bases had no gene match. The germline gives CDR1 SGHDT, CDR2 YYEEEE. The CDR3 spells CASSLQQGVNSPLHF. Here the CDR3 DNA reads TGTGCCAGCAGCTTGCAACAGGGGGTAAATTCACCCCTCCACTTT.

This chain uses TRBV11-2 with TRBJ2-3; maybe TRBD2 (7 bases). V was trimmed by 6 bases and J by 0 bases, leaving 13 bases between them. Looked up from germline, CDR1 is SGHAT and CDR2 is FQNNGV. The CDR3 contains 15 residues. CDR3 in amino acids: CASRRGGPSTDTQYF. In DNA form, the CDR3 reads TGTGCCAGCAGGAGGGGGGGACCTAGCACAGATACGCAGTATTTT. Complete variable domain (other parts from reference TRBV11-2 and TRBJ2-3): EAGVAQSPRYKIIEKRQSVAFWCNPISGHATLYWYQQILGQGPKLLIQFQNNGVVDDSQLPKDRFSAERLKGVDSTLKIQPAKLEDSAVYLCASRRGGPSTDTQYFGPGTRLTVL.

This clone was counted only a few times. The chain has TRBV9 and TRBJ2-3; 11 bases are shared with TRBD2. This CDR3 comprises 18 residues. V shed 4 bases, J shed 2 bases, and the junction held 12 bases outside the gene matches. The germline CDR1 and CDR2 sequences are SGDLS and YYNGEE. CDR3 DNA: TGTGCCAGCAGCATCAGGGGGGGGACTAGCGGAACCACAGATACGCAGTATTTT. Protein product: CASSIRGGTSGTTDTQYF. The whole variable domain, remainder taken from reference TRBV9 and TRBJ2-3, is DSGVTQTPKHLITATGQRVTLRCSPRSGDLSVYWYQQSLDQGLQFLIQYYNGEERAKGNILERFSAQQFPDLHSELNLSSLELGDSALYFCASSIRGGTSGTTDTQYFGPGTRLTVL.

This chain uses TRBV5-1 with TRBJ2-5, with D possibly called TRBD1 or TRBD2 (5 bases each). Germline V gene data show CDR1 as SGHRS and CDR2 as YFSETQ. Between the trimmed V and J ends, which lost 3 bases and 0 bases, there was a span of 6 bases. The CDR3 totals 13 residues. CDR3 DNA: TGCGCCAGCAGCTCGGGACACCAAGAGACCCAGTACTTC. This gives the protein CASSSGHQETQYF.

The chain is built from TRBV6-6 and TRBJ2-5; 13 bases are shared with TRBD2. CDR3 size: 14 residues. J lost 7 bases, V lost 5 bases, and 4 bases had no gene match. Germline CDR1 reads MNHNY; CDR2 reads SVGAGI (reference sequence). CDR3 in amino acids: CASSTGLAGRTQYF. Written as DNA, the CDR3 is TGTGCCAGCAGTACGGGACTAGCGGGGCGGACCCAGTACTTC.

There are a few counts of this clone. Here the CDR3 reads CASSFRQGQTSYEQYF. The CDR3 DNA follows: TGTGCCAGCAGCTTTCGACAAGGACAGACCTCTTACGAGCAGTACTTC. V is TRBV11-3 and J is TRBJ2-7; D might be TRBD1 (6 bases). The CDR3 has 16 amino acids. Trimming pared 3 bases from V and 4 bases from J, leaving 19 bases between. Germline loops: CDR1 SGHNT, CDR2 YENEEA.

The chain links TRBV6-6 to TRBJ2-4; 7 bases match TRBD2. The trim removed 5 bases at V and 0 bases at J, leaving 4 bases unmatched. The germline V gene encodes CDR1 MNHNY and CDR2 SVGAGI (reference sequence). This CDR3 has 15 residues. For the CDR3, the DNA is TGTGCCAGCAGTCAAACTAGCGTAGCCAAAAACATTCAGTACTTC. Translated, it gives CASSQTSVAKNIQYF.

The V call is TRBV13, the J call TRBJ2-5; TRBD2 matches at 9 bases. J lost 4 bases, V lost 0 bases, and 6 bases had no gene match. Germline CDR1 and CDR2: PRHDT and FYEKMQ (reference sequence). The CDR3 runs to 16 residues. The CDR3 DNA reads as TGTGCCAGCAGCTTAGGCGGCGGGGGGGCGAGAGAGACCCAGTACTTC. It specifies CASSLGGGGARETQYF.

This clone is classed as medium-sized (0.01 to 0.1%). The CDR3 region has the DNA TGTGCCAGCAGCTCCCGGGACAGGCGTTACGAGCAGTACTTC. It specifies CASSSRDRRYEQYF. The rearrangement uses TRBV5-6 and TRBJ2-7; 8 positions agree with TRBD1. V was pared by 3 bases and J by 4 bases, with 6 bases of the junction left unmatched. The CDR3 covers 14 residues. The germline CDR1 and CDR2 sequences are SGHDT and YYEEEE.

The J gene is TRBJ2-3, the V gene TRBV19; 7 bases fit TRBD1. The CDR3 is 15 residues long. Per the germline V gene, CDR1 is LNHDA and CDR2 is SQIVND (reference sequence). Germline trimming cut 4 bases from V and 2 bases from J; bases unmatched to any gene: 6. For the CDR3, the DNA is TGTGCCAGTAGTACCCTACAGGGGACCACAGATACGCAGTATTTT. Residues: CASSTLQGTTDTQYF.

This clone was seen only once. V is TRBV9 and J is TRBJ1-4; possibly TRBD1 for D (5 bases). V dropped 0 bases and J dropped 7 bases, with 10 bases sitting between them. The germline CDR1 and CDR2 sequences are SGDLS and YYNGEE. The CDR3 totals 14 residues. For the CDR3, the DNA is TGTGCCAGCAGCGTAGGAATCGGGGGTGAAAAACTGTTTTTT. Translation: CASSVGIGGEKLFF.

The chain has TRBV5-1 and TRBJ2-5, with D possibly being TRBD1 (6 bases). The CDR3 extends over 14 amino acids. Trimming cost V 5 bases and J 1 base, with 12 bases left between them. Germline loops: CDR1 SGHRS, CDR2 YFSETQ. The CDR3, as DNA: TGCGCCAGCAGTTCCGGGACAATCCAAGAGACCCAGTACTTC. As protein: CASSSGTIQETQYF.